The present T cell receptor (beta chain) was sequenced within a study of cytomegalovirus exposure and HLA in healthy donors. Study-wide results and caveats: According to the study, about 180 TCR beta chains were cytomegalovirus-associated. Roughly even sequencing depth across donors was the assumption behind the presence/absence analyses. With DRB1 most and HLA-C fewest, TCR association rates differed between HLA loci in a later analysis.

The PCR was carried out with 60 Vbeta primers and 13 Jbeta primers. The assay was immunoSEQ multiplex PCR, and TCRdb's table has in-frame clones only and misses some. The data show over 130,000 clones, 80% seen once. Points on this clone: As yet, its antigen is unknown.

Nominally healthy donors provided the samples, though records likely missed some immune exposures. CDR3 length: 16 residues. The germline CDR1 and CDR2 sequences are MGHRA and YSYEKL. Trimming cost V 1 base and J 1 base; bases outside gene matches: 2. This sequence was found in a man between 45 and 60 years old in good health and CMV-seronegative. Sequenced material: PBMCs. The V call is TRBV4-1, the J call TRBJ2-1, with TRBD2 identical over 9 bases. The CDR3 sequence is CASSQGSGGSYNEQFF. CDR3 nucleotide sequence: TGCGCCAGCAGCCAAGGGAGCGGGGGGTCCTACAATGAGCAGTTCTTC.